This is a list of T cell receptor beta chains from one sample in a study of T cells in Graves' hyperthyroidism and ophthalmopathy. TCRdb re-analysed the multiplex PCR reads in MiXCR, keeping a single row per CDR3 protein. The repertoire holds about 590,000 distinct CDR3 sequences, about a sixth seen once, with under 7.5% in the top ten. The sequenced material came from blood. These receptors came from a young woman with Graves' hyperthyroidism. Each CDR3 is given without its conserved first and last residue.

TRBV28 14 ASSLGSVGILETQY
TRBV3-1 12 ASNHRTGHSPLH
TRBV20-1 12 SAPRTGGGNEQF
TRBV6-1 11 ASSRTLQETQY
TRBV20-1 10 SARTGADEQY
TRBV15 9 ATSKRNEQF
TRBV2 14 ASSASDSSYNSPLH
TRBV12-3/TRBV12-4 8 ASFTDKAF
TRBV20-1 10 SVGLGSGPQH
TRBV2 13 ASSVGAGVKNIQY
TRBV12-3/TRBV12-4 12 ASSFKGYTDTQY
TRBV7-9 13 ASSPRLDVQQTQY
TRBV20-1 14 SATPGLAVGSGEQY
TRBV7-2 13 ASSKDPGEGEKLF
TRBV30 9 AWSGAGEAF
TRBV6-5 15 ASSYSRGGALYHEQY
TRBV6-1 13 ASRSEDRFTDTQY
TRBV3-1 14 ASSQGTSGAQETQY
TRBV6-2/TRBV6-3 14 ASSYSMGLAGNEQF
TRBV20-1 14 SARSGSGRFDNEQF
TRBV30 14 AWRGPSGTTDNIQY
TRBV9 13 ASSVAGGREVTQY
TRBV6-1 15 ASSENLAGGPTYEQY
TRBV5-1 12 ASRETGLNTEAF
TRBV7-6 11 ASSPGRNTEAF
TRBV28 13 ASRKPDRDTAEQY
TRBV29-1 13 SVDKLAGDSYEQY
TRBV19 11 ASSIQEGSEQY
TRBV6-1 12 ASTESRYQETQY
TRBV20-1 11 SARVGGPYEQY
TRBV7-9 11 ASTISGTGEQF
TRBV7-2 13 ASSLEGVPRYGYT
TRBV30 11 AWRGTPEGPQH
TRBV11-3 14 ASSHNNGQGADEQY
TRBV9 14 ASGALDRGLAGELF
TRBV2 14 ASRGSSGSPHNEQF
TRBV27 12 ASSLRTDSYEQY
TRBV12-3/TRBV12-4 13 ASRPTGGWADTQY
TRBV27 10 ASSVQTHEQY
TRBV29-1 8 SVGGNEQF